The entry below gives a single T cell receptor beta chain sequence along with its context. This sample was taken from a study of blood T cell repertoires in COVID-19. Study information: Nucleic acid was either cDNA or gDNA, and it came from T cells, B-cell-depleted T cells, or PBMCs.

The assay was immunoSEQ multiplex PCR, and TCRdb's table has in-frame clones only and misses some. The repertoire has 250,000 to 300,000 clones, about 86% of them found once; the top ten carry about an eighth. This TCR was sampled from a woman aged 70-85 years with COVID-19, enrolled during active disease. The sample consisted of peripheral blood.

The CDR3: CASSSIASRGRETQYF. CDR3 nucleotide sequence: TGTGCCAGCAGTTCCATAGCTAGCAGAGGGAGGGAGACCCAGTACTTC. The V and J genes are TRBV27 and TRBJ2-5, with D maybe TRBD2 (6 bases). The CDR3 is 16 residues long. The ends were cut back, 4 bases at V and 5 bases at J, with 20 bases in the middle. Per germline, CDR1 MNHEY and CDR2 SMNVEV (reference sequence).